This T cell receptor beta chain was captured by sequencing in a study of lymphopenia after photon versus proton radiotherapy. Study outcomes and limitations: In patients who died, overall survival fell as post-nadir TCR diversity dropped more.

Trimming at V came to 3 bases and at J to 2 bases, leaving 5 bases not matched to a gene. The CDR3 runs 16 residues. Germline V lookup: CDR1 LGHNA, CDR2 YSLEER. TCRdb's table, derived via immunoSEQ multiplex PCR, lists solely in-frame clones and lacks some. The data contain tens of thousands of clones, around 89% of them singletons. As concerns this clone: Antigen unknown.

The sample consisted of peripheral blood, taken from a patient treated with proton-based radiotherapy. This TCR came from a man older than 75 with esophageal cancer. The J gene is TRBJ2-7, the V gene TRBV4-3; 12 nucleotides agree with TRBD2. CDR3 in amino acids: CASSQDWTSGTYEQYF. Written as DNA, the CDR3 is TGCGCCAGCAGCCAGGACTGGACTAGCGGGACCTACGAGCAGTACTTC.